This T cell receptor beta chain emerged from a study of OX40 agonist ivuxolimab in advanced cancers. Study-wide context: Mean age approximately 59 years, range about 20 to 79; around 80% male. Points from the study as a whole: At 0.1 to 3.0 mg/kg, clonal expansion of CD4+ and CD8+ blood T cells had occurred by week 6. More expanded clones were seen, on average, in CD8+ T cells than in CD4+. Which antigen the expanded peripheral T cells recognized is unknown.

The ends lost 3 bases at V and 4 bases at J; junction bases unmatched: 1. The CDR3 is 14 residues long. Comments on this clone: Its antigen is unidentified.

TCRdb keeps only in-frame clones here, not all; method: immunoSEQ multiplex PCR. The data hold just over 95,000 clones, with approximately 86% observed a single time. The sequence was obtained from an adult with an advanced solid tumor such as melanoma, head and neck, liver or kidney cancer. This sample comprised CD4+ or CD8+ T cells sorted from blood, obtained in a trial of the OX40 agonist ivuxolimab. The J gene is TRBJ2-7, the V gene TRBV23-1; 12 bases are shared with TRBD2. TRBV23-1 is placed among ORFs of uncertain function. CDR3 bases: TGCGCCAGCAGTCATACTAGCGGGAGGTACGAGCAGTACTTC. This sequence encodes CASSHTSGRYEQYF.